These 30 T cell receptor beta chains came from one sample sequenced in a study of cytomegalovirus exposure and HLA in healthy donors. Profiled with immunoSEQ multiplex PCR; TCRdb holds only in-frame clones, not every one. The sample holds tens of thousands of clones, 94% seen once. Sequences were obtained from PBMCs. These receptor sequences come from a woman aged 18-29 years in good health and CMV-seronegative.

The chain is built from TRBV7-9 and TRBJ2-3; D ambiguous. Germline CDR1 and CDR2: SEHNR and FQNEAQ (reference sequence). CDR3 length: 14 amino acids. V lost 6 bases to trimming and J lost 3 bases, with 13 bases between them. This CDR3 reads CASRARGSTDTQYF. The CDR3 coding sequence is TGTGCCAGCAGGGCCAGAGGCTCGACAGATACGCAGTATTTT.

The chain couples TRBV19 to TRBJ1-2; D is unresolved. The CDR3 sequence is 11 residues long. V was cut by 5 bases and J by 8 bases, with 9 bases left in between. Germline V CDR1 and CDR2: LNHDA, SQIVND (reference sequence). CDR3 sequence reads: CASSFRSGYTF. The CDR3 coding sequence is TGTGCCAGTAGTTTCCGGTCCGGCTACACCTTC.

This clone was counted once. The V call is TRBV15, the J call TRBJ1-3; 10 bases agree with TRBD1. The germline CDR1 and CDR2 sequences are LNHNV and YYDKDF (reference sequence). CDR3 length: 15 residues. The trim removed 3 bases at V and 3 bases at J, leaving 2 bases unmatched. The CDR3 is CATSRGQGFGNTIYF. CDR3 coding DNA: TGTGCCACCAGCAGGGGACAGGGGTTTGGAAACACCATATATTTT.

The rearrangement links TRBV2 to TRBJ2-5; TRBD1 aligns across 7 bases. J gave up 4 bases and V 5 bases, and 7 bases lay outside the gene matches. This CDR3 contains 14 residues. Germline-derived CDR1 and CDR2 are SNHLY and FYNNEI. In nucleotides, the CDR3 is TGTGCCAGCAGTCAGGGGGTGGTTGCAGAGACCCAGTACTTC. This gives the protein CASSQGVVAETQYF.

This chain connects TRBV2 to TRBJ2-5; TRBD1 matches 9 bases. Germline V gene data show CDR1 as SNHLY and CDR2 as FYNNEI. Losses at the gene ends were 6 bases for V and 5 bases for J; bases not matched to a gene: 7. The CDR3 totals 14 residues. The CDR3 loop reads CASRGDRARETQYF. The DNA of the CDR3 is TGTGCCAGCAGAGGGGACAGGGCCAGGGAGACCCAGTACTTC.

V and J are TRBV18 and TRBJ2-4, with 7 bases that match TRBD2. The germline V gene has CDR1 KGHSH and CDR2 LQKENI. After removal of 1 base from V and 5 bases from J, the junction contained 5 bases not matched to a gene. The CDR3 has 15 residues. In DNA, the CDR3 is TGTGCCAGCTCACCACGGGTCCGGGGGGAAAACATTCAGTACTTC. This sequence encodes CASSPRVRGENIQYF.

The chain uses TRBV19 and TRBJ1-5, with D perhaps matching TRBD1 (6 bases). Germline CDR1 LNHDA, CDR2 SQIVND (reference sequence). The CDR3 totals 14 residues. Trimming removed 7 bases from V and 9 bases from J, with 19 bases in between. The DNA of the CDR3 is TGTGCCAGTACTTCCTGGACAGCCCTTACGCCCCAGCATTTT. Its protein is CASTSWTALTPQHF.

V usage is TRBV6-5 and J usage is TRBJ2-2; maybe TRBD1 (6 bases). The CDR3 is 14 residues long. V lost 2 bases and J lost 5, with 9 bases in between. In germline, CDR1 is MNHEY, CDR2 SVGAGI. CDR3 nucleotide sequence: TGTGCCAGCAGTTACCGGACAGTTACCGGGGAGCTGTTTTTT. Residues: CASSYRTVTGELFF.

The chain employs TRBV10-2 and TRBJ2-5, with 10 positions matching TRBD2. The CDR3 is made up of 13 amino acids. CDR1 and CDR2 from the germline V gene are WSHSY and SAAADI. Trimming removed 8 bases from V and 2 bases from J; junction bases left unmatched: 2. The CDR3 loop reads CASQRGGQETQYF. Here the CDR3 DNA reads TGCGCCAGCCAGCGGGGGGGTCAAGAGACCCAGTACTTC.

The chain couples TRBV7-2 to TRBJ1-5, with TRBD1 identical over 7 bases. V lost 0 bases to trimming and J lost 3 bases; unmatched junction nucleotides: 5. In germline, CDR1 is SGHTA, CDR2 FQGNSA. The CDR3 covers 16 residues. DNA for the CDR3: TGTGCCAGCAGCTTAGCCCTGGGACAGCCCAATCAGCCCCAGCATTTT. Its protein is CASSLALGQPNQPQHF.

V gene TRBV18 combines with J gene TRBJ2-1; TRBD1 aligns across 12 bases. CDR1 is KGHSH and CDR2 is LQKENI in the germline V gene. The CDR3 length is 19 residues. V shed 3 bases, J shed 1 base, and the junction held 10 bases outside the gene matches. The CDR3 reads CASSPQTGTGGLSYNEQFF. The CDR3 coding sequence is TGTGCCAGCTCACCCCAAACCGGGACAGGGGGCCTATCCTACAATGAGCAGTTCTTC.

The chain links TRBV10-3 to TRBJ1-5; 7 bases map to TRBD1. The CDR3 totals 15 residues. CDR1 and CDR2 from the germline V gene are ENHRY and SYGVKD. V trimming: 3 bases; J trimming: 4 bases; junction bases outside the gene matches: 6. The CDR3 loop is CAISEGTATNQPQHF. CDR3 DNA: TGTGCCATCAGTGAAGGGACAGCGACGAATCAGCCCCAGCATTTT.

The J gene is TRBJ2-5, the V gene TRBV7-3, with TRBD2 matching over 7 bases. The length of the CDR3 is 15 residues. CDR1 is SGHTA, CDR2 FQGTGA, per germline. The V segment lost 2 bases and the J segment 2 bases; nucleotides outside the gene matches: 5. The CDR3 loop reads CASSLGGGRQETQYF. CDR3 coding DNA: TGTGCCAGCAGCTTAGGGGGGGGGAGGCAAGAGACCCAGTACTTC. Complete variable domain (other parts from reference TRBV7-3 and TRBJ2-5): GAGVSQTPSNKVTEKGKYVELRCDPISGHTALYWYRQSLGQGPEFLIYFQGTGAADDSGLPNDRFFAVRPEGSVSTLKIQRTERGDSAVYLCASSLGGGRQETQYFGPGTRLLVL.

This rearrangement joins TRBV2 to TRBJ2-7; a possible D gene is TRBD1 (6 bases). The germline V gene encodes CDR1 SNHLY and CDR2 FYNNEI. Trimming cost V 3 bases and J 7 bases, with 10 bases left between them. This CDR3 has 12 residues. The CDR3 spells CASSEDSLEQYF. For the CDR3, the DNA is TGTGCCAGCAGTGAGGACAGTCTTGAGCAGTACTTC.

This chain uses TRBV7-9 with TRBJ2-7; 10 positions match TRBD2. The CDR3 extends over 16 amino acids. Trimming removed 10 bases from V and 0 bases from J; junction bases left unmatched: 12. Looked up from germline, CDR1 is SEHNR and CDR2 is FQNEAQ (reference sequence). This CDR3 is CATSGTSALDSYEQYF. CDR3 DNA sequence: TGTGCCACCTCGGGGACTAGCGCGCTCGACTCCTACGAGCAGTACTTC.

For the CDR3, the DNA is TGTGCCAGCAGTATCCAAGGAGTGAGGGTTGGCACCGGGGAGCTGTTTTTT. Translating gives CASSIQGVRVGTGELFF. The gene calls are TRBV2 and TRBJ2-2, with D possibly matching TRBD2 (5 bases). V dropped 5 bases and J dropped 4 bases, with 20 bases sitting between them. Germline CDR1 and CDR2: SNHLY and FYNNEI. This CDR3 contains 17 residues. The full variable domain, rest sourced from reference TRBV2 and TRBJ2-2, is EPEVTQTPSHQVTQMGQEVILRCVPISNHLYFYWYRQILGQKVEFLVSFYNNEISEKSEIFDDQFSVERPDGSNFTLKIRSTKLEDSAMYFCASSIQGVRVGTGELFFGEGSRLTVL.

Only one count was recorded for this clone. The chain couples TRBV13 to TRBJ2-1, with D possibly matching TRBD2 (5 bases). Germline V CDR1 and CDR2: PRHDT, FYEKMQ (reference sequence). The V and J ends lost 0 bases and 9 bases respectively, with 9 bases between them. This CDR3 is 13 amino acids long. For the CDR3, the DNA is TGTGCCAGCAGCTTAGGCCGCGCGGGTGAGCAGTTCTTC. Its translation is CASSLGRAGEQFF.

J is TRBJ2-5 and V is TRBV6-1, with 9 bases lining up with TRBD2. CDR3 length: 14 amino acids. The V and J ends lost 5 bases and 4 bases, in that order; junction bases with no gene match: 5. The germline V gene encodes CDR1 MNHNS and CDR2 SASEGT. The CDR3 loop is CASSRSGGRETQYF. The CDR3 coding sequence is TGTGCCAGCAGTCGGAGCGGGGGGCGAGAGACCCAGTACTTC.

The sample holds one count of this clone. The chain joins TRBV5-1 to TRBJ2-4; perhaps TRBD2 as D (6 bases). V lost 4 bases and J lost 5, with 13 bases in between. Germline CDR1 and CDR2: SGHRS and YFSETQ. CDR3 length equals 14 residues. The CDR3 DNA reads TGCGCCAGCAGCCAAGGGACTTTTCAAAACATTCAGTACTTC. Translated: CASSQGTFQNIQYF. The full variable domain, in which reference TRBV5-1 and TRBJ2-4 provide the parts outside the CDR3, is KAGVTQTPRYLIKTRGQQVTLSCSPISGHRSVSWYQQTPGQGLQFLFEYFSETQRNKGNFPGRFSGRQFSNSRSEMNVSTLELGDSALYLCASSQGTFQNIQYFGAGTRLSVL.

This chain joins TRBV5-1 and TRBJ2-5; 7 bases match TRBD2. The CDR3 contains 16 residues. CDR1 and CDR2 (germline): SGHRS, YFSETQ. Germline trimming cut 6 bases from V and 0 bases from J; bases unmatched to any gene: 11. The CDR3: CASKGGAGFYQETQYF. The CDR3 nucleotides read TGCGCCAGCAAAGGCGGAGCGGGATTTTACCAAGAGACCCAGTACTTC.

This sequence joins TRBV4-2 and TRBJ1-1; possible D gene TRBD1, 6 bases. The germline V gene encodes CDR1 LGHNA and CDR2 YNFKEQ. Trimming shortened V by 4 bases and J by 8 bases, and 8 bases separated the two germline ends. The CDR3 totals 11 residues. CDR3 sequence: CASSLGTEAFF. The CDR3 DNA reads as TGTGCCAGCAGCCTTGGGACAGAAGCTTTCTTT.

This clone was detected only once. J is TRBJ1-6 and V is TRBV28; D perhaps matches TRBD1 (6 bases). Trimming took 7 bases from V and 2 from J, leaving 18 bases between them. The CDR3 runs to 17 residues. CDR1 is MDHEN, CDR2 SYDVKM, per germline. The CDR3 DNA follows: TGTGCCAGCACCTCTCCGGGGGGCCGGGCCTATAATTCACCCCTCCACTTT. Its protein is CASTSPGGRAYNSPLHF.

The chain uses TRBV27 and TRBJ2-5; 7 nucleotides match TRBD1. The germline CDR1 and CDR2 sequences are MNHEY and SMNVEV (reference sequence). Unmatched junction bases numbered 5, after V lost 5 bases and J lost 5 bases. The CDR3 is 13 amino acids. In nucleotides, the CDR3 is TGTGCCAGCAGTACAAGACAGGGCGAGACCCAGTACTTC. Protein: CASSTRQGETQYF.

The DNA for the CDR3 is TGTGCCAGCTCACCCCGGGACAGAGGATTCAGGAACACTGAAGCTTTCTTT. Translation: CASSPRDRGFRNTEAFF. The chain has TRBV18 and TRBJ1-1; 7 nucleotides line up with TRBD1. J gave up 1 base and V 3 bases, and 11 bases lay outside the gene matches. Germline-derived CDR1 and CDR2 are KGHSH and LQKENI. CDR3 size: 17 residues.

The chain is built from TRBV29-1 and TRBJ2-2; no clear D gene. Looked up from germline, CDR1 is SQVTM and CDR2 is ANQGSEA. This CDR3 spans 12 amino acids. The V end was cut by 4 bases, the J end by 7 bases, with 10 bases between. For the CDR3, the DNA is TGCAGCGTTGGTAGAGTTGGCGGGGAGCTGTTTTTT. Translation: CSVGRVGGELFF.

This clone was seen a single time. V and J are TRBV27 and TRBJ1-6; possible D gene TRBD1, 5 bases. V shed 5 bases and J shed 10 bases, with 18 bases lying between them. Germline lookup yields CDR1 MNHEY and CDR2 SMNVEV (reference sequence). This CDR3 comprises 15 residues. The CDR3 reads CASSPATALRSPLHF. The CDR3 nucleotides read TGTGCCAGCAGTCCGGCGACAGCCCTTCGGTCACCCCTCCACTTT.

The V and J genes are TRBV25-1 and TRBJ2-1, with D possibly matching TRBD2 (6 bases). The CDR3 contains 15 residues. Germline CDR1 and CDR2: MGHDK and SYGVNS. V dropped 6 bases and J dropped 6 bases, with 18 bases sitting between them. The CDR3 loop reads CASSQTAGLTNEQFF. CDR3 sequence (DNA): TGTGCCAGCAGCCAGACAGCGGGTTTAACCAATGAGCAGTTCTTC.

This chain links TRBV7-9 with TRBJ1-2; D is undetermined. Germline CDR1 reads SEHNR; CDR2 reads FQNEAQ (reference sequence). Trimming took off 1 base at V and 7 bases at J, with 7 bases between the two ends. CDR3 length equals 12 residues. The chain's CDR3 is CASSLEVSGYTF. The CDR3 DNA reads TGTGCCAGCAGCTTAGAAGTTAGTGGCTACACCTTC.

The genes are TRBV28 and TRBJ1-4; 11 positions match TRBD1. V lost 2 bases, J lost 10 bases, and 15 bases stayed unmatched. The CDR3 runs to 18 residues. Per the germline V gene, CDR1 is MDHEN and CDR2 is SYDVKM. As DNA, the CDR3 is TGTGCCAGCAGTTTAAGCAGGACAGGGGGCCTCAGTAGAGGAAAACTGTTTTTT. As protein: CASSLSRTGGLSRGKLFF. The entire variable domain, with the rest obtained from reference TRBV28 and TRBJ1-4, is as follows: DVKVTQSSRYLVKRTGEKVFLECVQDMDHENMFWYRQDPGLGLRLIYFSYDVKMKEKGDIPEGYSVSREKKERFSLILESASTNQTSMYLCASSLSRTGGLSRGKLFFGSGTQLSVL.

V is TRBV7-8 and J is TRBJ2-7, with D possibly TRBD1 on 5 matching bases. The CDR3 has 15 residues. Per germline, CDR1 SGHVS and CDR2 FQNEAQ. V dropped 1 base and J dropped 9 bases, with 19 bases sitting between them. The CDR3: CASSLEGNLVDGQYF. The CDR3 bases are TGTGCCAGCAGCTTAGAGGGGAACTTAGTGGATGGGCAGTACTTC.